A selection of T cell receptor beta chains follows, all from one sample in a study of blood T cell repertoires in COVID-19. Using immunoSEQ multiplex PCR, the repertoire was profiled, and TCRdb retains in-frame clones only, with some absent. The data show approximately 70,000 clones, over 75% seen once. What was sequenced was peripheral blood. The receptors derive from a middle-aged man with active COVID-19. Each CDR3 is given with its conserved first and last residue. D genes are given only for firm matches. A row's size may be missing; if present it is once, few, many or a size class.

len: 17; abundance: NA; v_gene: TRBV12-5; d_gene: TRBD2; j_gene: TRBJ2-1; CDR3aa: CASGLFRTSGRANEQFF; CDR3nt: TGTGCTAGTGGTTTGTTCCGGACTAGCGGGAGGGCCAATGAGCAGTTCTTC
len: 13; abundance: NA; v_gene: TRBV27; d_gene: TRBD1; j_gene: TRBJ1-6; CDR3aa: CASGTGYNSPLHF; CDR3nt: TGTGCCAGCGGGACAGGGTATAATTCACCCCTCCACTTT
len: 13; abundance: NA; v_gene: TRBV15; d_gene: NA; j_gene: TRBJ1-1; CDR3aa: CATSRDWASEAFF; CDR3nt: TGTGCCACCAGCAGAGATTGGGCATCAGAAGCTTTCTTT
len: 13; abundance: few; v_gene: TRBV18; d_gene: TRBD1; j_gene: TRBJ2-7; CDR3aa: CASSPKDRGEQYF; CDR3nt: TGTGCCAGCTCACCTAAGGACAGGGGTGAGCAGTACTTC
len: 14; abundance: NA; v_gene: TRBV6-5; d_gene: TRBD1; j_gene: TRBJ1-2; CDR3aa: CASRRQGARNGYTF; CDR3nt: TGTGCCAGCAGAAGACAGGGGGCGAGAAATGGCTACACCTTC
len: 15; abundance: NA; v_gene: TRBV6-5; d_gene: TRBD1; j_gene: TRBJ2-7; CDR3aa: CASSASGQGAYEQYF; CDR3nt: TGTGCCAGCAGCGCCTCGGGACAGGGGGCCTACGAGCAGTACTTC
len: 15; abundance: NA; v_gene: TRBV19; d_gene: NA; j_gene: TRBJ2-7; CDR3aa: CASSISTSRNYEQYF; CDR3nt: TGTGCCAGTAGTATATCCACTAGCAGAAACTACGAGCAGTACTTC
len: 16; abundance: NA; v_gene: TRBV28; d_gene: TRBD1; j_gene: TRBJ1-2; CDR3aa: CASSSDPRGKGYGYTF; CDR3nt: TGTGCCAGCAGTTCCGACCCCAGGGGGAAGGGCTATGGCTACACCTTC
len: 13; abundance: NA; v_gene: TRBV24-1; d_gene: NA; j_gene: TRBJ1-2; CDR3aa: CATRGELDYGYTF; CDR3nt: TGTGCCACCCGCGGGGAGCTCGACTATGGCTACACCTTC
len: 14; abundance: NA; v_gene: TRBV7-2; d_gene: NA; j_gene: TRBJ2-3; CDR3aa: CAIVRASAGDTQYF; CDR3nt: TGTGCGATTGTCCGGGCTAGCGCTGGAGATACGCAGTATTTT
len: 15; abundance: NA; v_gene: TRBV27; d_gene: TRBD1; j_gene: TRBJ2-1; CDR3aa: CASTKRPDRANEQFF; CDR3nt: TGTGCCAGCACCAAAAGACCGGACAGGGCAAATGAGCAGTTCTTC
len: 13; abundance: few; v_gene: TRBV27; d_gene: TRBD2; j_gene: TRBJ2-3; CDR3aa: CASTGLASDTQYF; CDR3nt: TGTGCCAGCACTGGACTAGCCTCAGATACGCAGTATTTT
len: 13; abundance: NA; v_gene: TRBV7-2; d_gene: NA; j_gene: TRBJ2-7; CDR3aa: CASSPRVSYEQYF; CDR3nt: TGTGCCAGCAGCCCCAGGGTATCCTACGAGCAGTACTTC
len: 15; abundance: NA; v_gene: TRBV18; d_gene: TRBD1; j_gene: TRBJ1-5; CDR3aa: CASSRSQPGGSPQHF; CDR3nt: TGTGCCAGCTCACGAAGCCAGCCAGGGGGTAGTCCCCAGCATTTT
len: 14; abundance: NA; v_gene: TRBV2; d_gene: NA; j_gene: TRBJ2-5; CDR3aa: CASWEGGEKETQYF; CDR3nt: TGTGCCAGCTGGGAGGGGGGGGAAAAAGAGACCCAGTACTTC
len: 15; abundance: NA; v_gene: TRBV5-1; d_gene: NA; j_gene: TRBJ2-7; CDR3aa: CASSLDGSTVYEQYF; CDR3nt: TGCGCCAGCAGCTTGGATGGCAGTACCGTATACGAGCAGTACTTC
len: 15; abundance: NA; v_gene: TRBV30; d_gene: TRBD1; j_gene: TRBJ2-2; CDR3aa: CAWSGTATNTGELFF; CDR3nt: TGTGCCTGGAGCGGGACAGCCACGAACACCGGGGAGCTGTTTTTT
len: 13; abundance: NA; v_gene: TRBV28; d_gene: NA; j_gene: TRBJ2-1; CDR3aa: CASSVDGYNEQFF; CDR3nt: TGTGCCAGCAGCGTAGACGGGTACAATGAGCAGTTCTTC
len: 16; abundance: NA; v_gene: TRBV6-2/TRBV6-3; d_gene: NA; j_gene: TRBJ2-3; CDR3aa: CASIPSWGGRRDTQYF; CDR3nt: TGTGCCAGCATCCCCTCGTGGGGGGGCCGGAGGGATACGCAGTATTTT
len: 12; abundance: few; v_gene: TRBV3-1/TRBV3-2; d_gene: NA; j_gene: TRBJ2-5; CDR3aa: CASSHVQETQYF; CDR3nt: TGTGCCAGCAGCCACGTCCAAGAGACCCAGTACTTC
len: 17; abundance: NA; v_gene: TRBV7-2; d_gene: TRBD1; j_gene: TRBJ1-1; CDR3aa: CASSLEAMRDRGSEAFF; CDR3nt: TGTGCCAGCAGCTTAGAGGCTATGAGAGACAGGGGGTCTGAAGCTTTCTTT
len: 14; abundance: NA; v_gene: TRBV3-1/TRBV3-2; d_gene: NA; j_gene: TRBJ2-7; CDR3aa: CASSRPGARYEQYF; CDR3nt: TGTGCCAGCAGCCGTCCAGGGGCCCGCTACGAGCAGTACTTC
len: 16; abundance: few; v_gene: TRBV3-1/TRBV3-2; d_gene: TRBD1; j_gene: TRBJ2-2; CDR3aa: CASSPQGGSYTGELFF; CDR3nt: TGTGCCAGCAGCCCACAGGGGGGATCTTACACCGGGGAGCTGTTTTTT
len: 17; abundance: NA; v_gene: TRBV9; d_gene: NA; j_gene: TRBJ1-5; CDR3aa: CASSGSPDGEGNQPQHF; CDR3nt: TGTGCCAGCAGCGGGAGTCCCGATGGGGAGGGGAATCAGCCCCAGCATTTT
len: 11; abundance: NA; v_gene: TRBV28; d_gene: NA; j_gene: TRBJ2-7; CDR3aa: CASSPRLEQYF; CDR3nt: TGTGCCAGCAGTCCGAGACTTGAGCAGTACTTC
len: 16; abundance: NA; v_gene: TRBV7-9; d_gene: TRBD1; j_gene: TRBJ1-2; CDR3aa: CASSSQGGGEEGGYTF; CDR3nt: TGTGCCAGCAGCTCCCAGGGGGGAGGCGAGGAAGGAGGCTACACCTTC
len: 16; abundance: NA; v_gene: TRBV7-6; d_gene: NA; j_gene: TRBJ1-1; CDR3aa: CASSPGGRRRNTEAFF; CDR3nt: TGTGCCAGCAGCCCGGGGGGCAGGCGTAGGAACACTGAAGCTTTCTTT
len: 15; abundance: once; v_gene: TRBV7-3; d_gene: NA; j_gene: TRBJ2-3; CDR3aa: CASSPKLISTDTQYF; CDR3nt: TGTGCCAGCAGCCCCAAGCTCATAAGCACAGATACGCAGTATTTT
len: 16; abundance: NA; v_gene: TRBV4-2; d_gene: TRBD2; j_gene: TRBJ2-3; CDR3aa: CASSQEQRGDTDTQYF; CDR3nt: TGTGCCAGCAGCCAAGAACAGCGGGGGGACACAGATACGCAGTATTTT
len: 15; abundance: few; v_gene: TRBV28; d_gene: TRBD1; j_gene: TRBJ2-7; CDR3aa: CASSSRTGTPYEQYF; CDR3nt: TGTGCCAGCAGTTCCCGGACAGGGACCCCCTACGAGCAGTACTTC
len: 16; abundance: NA; v_gene: TRBV28; d_gene: NA; j_gene: TRBJ1-1; CDR3aa: CASSPLITGMNTEAFF; CDR3nt: TGTGCCAGCAGTCCCTTAATAACAGGGATGAACACTGAAGCTTTCTTT
len: 13; abundance: NA; v_gene: TRBV2; d_gene: TRBD1; j_gene: TRBJ2-5; CDR3aa: CASRDRARETQYF; CDR3nt: TGTGCCAGCAGAGACAGGGCAAGAGAGACCCAGTACTTC
len: 13; abundance: NA; v_gene: TRBV11-2; d_gene: NA; j_gene: TRBJ1-1; CDR3aa: CASSFIQGPEAFF; CDR3nt: TGTGCCAGCAGCTTCATACAGGGACCTGAAGCTTTCTTT
len: 17; abundance: once; v_gene: TRBV6-4; d_gene: NA; j_gene: TRBJ2-3; CDR3aa: CASSLQGSPGGTDTQYF; CDR3nt: TGTGCCAGCAGTCTACAAGGGTCACCGGGGGGCACAGATACGCAGTATTTT
len: 13; abundance: NA; v_gene: TRBV6-5; d_gene: NA; j_gene: TRBJ2-1; CDR3aa: CASSYSAGQKQFF; CDR3nt: TGTGCCAGCAGTTACTCTGCTGGACAAAAGCAGTTCTTC
len: 13; abundance: NA; v_gene: TRBV7-2; d_gene: NA; j_gene: TRBJ2-5; CDR3aa: CASSRGGEETQYF; CDR3nt: TGTGCCAGCAGCCGCGGGGGCGAAGAGACCCAGTACTTC
len: 13; abundance: NA; v_gene: TRBV11-3; d_gene: NA; j_gene: TRBJ2-3; CDR3aa: CASSFTGGAGQYF; CDR3nt: TGTGCCAGCAGCTTCACAGGTGGAGCGGGGCAGTATTTT
len: 14; abundance: NA; v_gene: TRBV29-1; d_gene: TRBD1; j_gene: TRBJ2-1; CDR3aa: CSVADRGQGNEQFF; CDR3nt: TGCAGCGTTGCAGACAGGGGGCAGGGAAATGAGCAGTTCTTC
len: 14; abundance: once; v_gene: TRBV7-2; d_gene: NA; j_gene: TRBJ2-1; CDR3aa: CASSLWGTDNEQFF; CDR3nt: TGTGCCAGCTCCCTATGGGGCACCGACAATGAGCAGTTCTTC
len: 15; abundance: once; v_gene: TRBV5-1; d_gene: TRBD2; j_gene: TRBJ2-7; CDR3aa: CASSQTSGPAYEQYF; CDR3nt: TGCGCCAGCAGCCAGACTAGCGGACCCGCCTACGAGCAGTACTTC
len: 16; abundance: NA; v_gene: TRBV5-6; d_gene: TRBD1; j_gene: TRBJ1-2; CDR3aa: CASSLEAQGDYYGYTF; CDR3nt: TGTGCCAGCAGCTTGGAAGCCCAGGGGGACTACTATGGCTACACCTTC
len: 12; abundance: NA; v_gene: TRBV6-4; d_gene: NA; j_gene: TRBJ1-1; CDR3aa: CASRGLGTEAFF; CDR3nt: TGTGCCAGCAGAGGACTGGGCACTGAAGCTTTCTTT
len: 13; abundance: few; v_gene: TRBV7-9; d_gene: NA; j_gene: TRBJ2-7; CDR3aa: CASSFWTNYEQYF; CDR3nt: TGTGCCAGCAGCTTTTGGACAAACTACGAGCAGTACTTC
len: 15; abundance: NA; v_gene: TRBV11-2; d_gene: TRBD1; j_gene: TRBJ1-4; CDR3aa: CASSRDSLLDEKLFF; CDR3nt: TGTGCCAGCAGTCGGGACAGTTTATTAGATGAAAAACTGTTTTTT
len: 17; abundance: NA; v_gene: TRBV21-1; d_gene: NA; j_gene: TRBJ1-1; CDR3aa: CASSKRTGTHLNTEAFF; CDR3nt: TGTGCCAGCAGCAAGCGGACAGGGACACACTTAAACACTGAAGCTTTCTTT
len: 16; abundance: NA; v_gene: TRBV5-1; d_gene: NA; j_gene: TRBJ2-2; CDR3aa: CASSLSLRKSTGELFF; CDR3nt: TGCGCCAGCAGCTTGTCGCTACGAAAGAGCACCGGGGAGCTGTTTTTT
len: 16; abundance: NA; v_gene: TRBV5-4; d_gene: NA; j_gene: TRBJ2-1; CDR3aa: CASSLSGAGMGNEQFF; CDR3nt: TGTGCCAGCAGCTTGAGTGGGGCGGGGATGGGCAATGAGCAGTTCTTC
len: 16; abundance: NA; v_gene: TRBV1; d_gene: NA; j_gene: TRBJ1-2; CDR3aa: CTSSQHYRSPSIGYTF; CDR3nt: TGCACCAGCAGCCAACACTACAGGAGCCCTTCGATTGGCTACACCTTC
len: 13; abundance: NA; v_gene: TRBV28; d_gene: NA; j_gene: TRBJ1-1; CDR3aa: CASRSGDNTEAFF; CDR3nt: TGTGCCAGCAGGTCGGGGGATAACACTGAAGCTTTCTTT
len: 16; abundance: NA; v_gene: TRBV5-1; d_gene: TRBD1; j_gene: TRBJ2-3; CDR3aa: CASSGGTGGPTDTQYF; CDR3nt: TGCGCCAGCAGCGGGGGGACAGGGGGCCCCACAGATACGCAGTATTTT
len: 18; abundance: NA; v_gene: TRBV4-3; d_gene: NA; j_gene: TRBJ2-7; CDR3aa: CASSQDQRVYDRSYEQYF; CDR3nt: TGCGCCAGCAGCCAAGATCAAAGGGTCTACGACAGGAGCTACGAGCAGTACTTC
len: 15; abundance: NA; v_gene: TRBV7-3; d_gene: TRBD1; j_gene: TRBJ2-3; CDR3aa: CASSLLGQGPDTQYF; CDR3nt: TGTGCCAGCAGCTTATTGGGACAGGGACCCGATACGCAGTATTTT
len: 13; abundance: NA; v_gene: TRBV9; d_gene: NA; j_gene: TRBJ2-1; CDR3aa: CASSLDSRNEQFF; CDR3nt: TGTGCCAGCAGCCTGGACAGCAGGAATGAGCAGTTCTTC
len: 15; abundance: NA; v_gene: TRBV5-1; d_gene: TRBD1; j_gene: TRBJ1-1; CDR3aa: CASSHQGQGGTEAFF; CDR3nt: TGCGCCAGCAGTCATCAAGGACAGGGTGGTACTGAAGCTTTCTTT